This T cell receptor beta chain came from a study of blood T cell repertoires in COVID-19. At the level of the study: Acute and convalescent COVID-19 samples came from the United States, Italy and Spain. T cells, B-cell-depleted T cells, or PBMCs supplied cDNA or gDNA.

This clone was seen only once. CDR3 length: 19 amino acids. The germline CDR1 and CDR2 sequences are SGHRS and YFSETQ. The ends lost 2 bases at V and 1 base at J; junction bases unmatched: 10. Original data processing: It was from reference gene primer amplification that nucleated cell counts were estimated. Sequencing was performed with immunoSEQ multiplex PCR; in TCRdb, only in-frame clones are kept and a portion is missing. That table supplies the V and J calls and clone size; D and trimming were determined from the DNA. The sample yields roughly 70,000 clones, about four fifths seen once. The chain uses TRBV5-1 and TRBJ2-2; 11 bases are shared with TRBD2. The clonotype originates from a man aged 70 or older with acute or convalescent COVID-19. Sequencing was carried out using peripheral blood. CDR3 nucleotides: TGCGCCAGCAGCTTACGGGTAGCGGGAGGGCCTAAGAACACCGGGGAGCTGTTTTTT. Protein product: CASSLRVAGGPKNTGELFF.